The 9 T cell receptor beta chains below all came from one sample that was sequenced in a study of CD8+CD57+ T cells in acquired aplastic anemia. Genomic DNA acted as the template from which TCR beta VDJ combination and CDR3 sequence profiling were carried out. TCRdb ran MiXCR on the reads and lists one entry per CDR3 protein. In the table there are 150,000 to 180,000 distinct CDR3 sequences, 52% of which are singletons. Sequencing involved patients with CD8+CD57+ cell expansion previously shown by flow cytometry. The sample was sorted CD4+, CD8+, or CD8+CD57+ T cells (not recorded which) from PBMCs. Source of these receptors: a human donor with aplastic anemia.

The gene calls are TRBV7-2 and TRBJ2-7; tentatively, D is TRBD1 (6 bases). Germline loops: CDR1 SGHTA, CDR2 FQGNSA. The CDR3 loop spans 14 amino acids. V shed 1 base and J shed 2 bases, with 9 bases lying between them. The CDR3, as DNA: TGTGCCAGCAGCTTAGTGACAGGACCCTACGAGCAGTACTTC. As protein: CASSLVTGPYEQYF. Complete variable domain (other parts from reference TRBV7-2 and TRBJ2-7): GAGVSQSPSNKVTEKGKDVELRCDPISGHTALYWYRQSLGQGLEFLIYFQGNSAPDKSGLPSDRFSAERTGGSVSTLTIQRTQQEDSAVYLCASSLVTGPYEQYFGPGTRLTVT.

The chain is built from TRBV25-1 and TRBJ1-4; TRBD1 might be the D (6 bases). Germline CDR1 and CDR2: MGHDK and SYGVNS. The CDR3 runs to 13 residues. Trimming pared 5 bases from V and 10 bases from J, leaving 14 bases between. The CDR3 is CASSQGTPGKLFF. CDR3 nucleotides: TGTGCCAGCAGTCAGGGGACCCCAGGAAAACTGTTTTTT.

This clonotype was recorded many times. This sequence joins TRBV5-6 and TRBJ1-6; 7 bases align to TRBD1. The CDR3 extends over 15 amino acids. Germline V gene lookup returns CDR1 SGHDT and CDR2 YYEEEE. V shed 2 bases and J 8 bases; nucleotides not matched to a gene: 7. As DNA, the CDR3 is TGTGCCAGCAGCTTAGGAACAGGGGAATATTCACCCCTCCACTTT. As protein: CASSLGTGEYSPLHF.

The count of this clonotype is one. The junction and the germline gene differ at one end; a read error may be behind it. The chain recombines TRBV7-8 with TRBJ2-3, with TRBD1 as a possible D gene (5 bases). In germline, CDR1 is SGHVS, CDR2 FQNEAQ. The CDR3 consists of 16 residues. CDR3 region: CASSLELGGATDAQYF. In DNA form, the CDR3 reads TGTGCCAGCAGCTTAGAGCTAGGTGGGGCCACAGATGCGCAGTATTTT.

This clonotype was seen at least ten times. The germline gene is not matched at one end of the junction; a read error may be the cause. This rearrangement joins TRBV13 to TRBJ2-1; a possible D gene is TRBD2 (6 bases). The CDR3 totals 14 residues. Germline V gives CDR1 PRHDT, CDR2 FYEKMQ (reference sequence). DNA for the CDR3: TGTGCCAGCAGCCCTCGACTAGGTAACAATAAGCAGTTCTTC. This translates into CASSPRLGNNKQFF.

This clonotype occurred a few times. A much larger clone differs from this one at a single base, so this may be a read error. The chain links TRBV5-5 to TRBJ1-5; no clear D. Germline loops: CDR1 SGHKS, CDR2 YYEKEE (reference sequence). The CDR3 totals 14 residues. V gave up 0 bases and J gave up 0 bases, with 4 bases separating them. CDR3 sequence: CASSLVGSNQPQHF. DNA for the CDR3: TGTGCCAGCAGCTTGGTAGGTAGCAATCAGCCCCAGCATTTT.

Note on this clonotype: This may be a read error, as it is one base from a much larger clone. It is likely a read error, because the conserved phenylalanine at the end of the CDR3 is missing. CDR3 sequence reads: CASRGTGVDQPQHL. CDR3 nucleotides: TGTGCCAGCAGGGGAACGGGGGTAGATCAGCCCCAGCATCTT. The chain joins TRBV27 to TRBJ1-5, with a tentative D call TRBD1 (5 bases). The CDR3 runs to 14 residues. Germline CDR1 is MNHEY and CDR2 is SMNVEV (reference sequence). Trimming left V 6 bases short and J 5 bases short, with 14 bases between.

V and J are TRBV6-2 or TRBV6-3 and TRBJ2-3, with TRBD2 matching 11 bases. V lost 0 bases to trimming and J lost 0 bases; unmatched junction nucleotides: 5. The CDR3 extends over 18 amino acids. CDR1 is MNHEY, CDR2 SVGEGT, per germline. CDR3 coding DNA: TGTGCCAGCAGTTACTCGGGACTAGCGGAATCTAGCACAGATACGCAGTATTTT. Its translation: CASSYSGLAESSTDTQYF.

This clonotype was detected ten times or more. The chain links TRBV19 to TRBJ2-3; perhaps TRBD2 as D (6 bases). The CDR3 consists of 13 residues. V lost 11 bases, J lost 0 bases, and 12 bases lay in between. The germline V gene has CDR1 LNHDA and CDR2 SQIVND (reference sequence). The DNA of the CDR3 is TGTGCCGCGGGGACTTCTAGCACAGATACGCAGTATTTT. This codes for CAAGTSSTDTQYF.